Each of the 16 T cell receptor beta chains below was sequenced from the same sample in a study of control samples from healthy donors and cancer patients. The method was immunoSEQ multiplex PCR; TCRdb's version includes in-frame clones alone and lacks a portion of them. The sample records over 80,000 clones, about 82% being singletons. Input material: blood. These receptors came from a man between 25 and 39 years old in good health.

The chain recombines TRBV11-2 with TRBJ2-7, with 12 bases matching TRBD2. In germline, CDR1 is SGHAT, CDR2 FQNNGV. After removal of 0 bases from V and 2 bases from J, the junction contained 8 bases not matched to a gene. This CDR3 contains 18 residues. The CDR3 is CASSLEASGGAGAYEQYF. The CDR3 nucleotides are TGTGCCAGCAGCTTAGAGGCTAGCGGGGGGGCCGGGGCCTACGAGCAGTACTTC.

The V gene is TRBV19, the J gene TRBJ1-1, with a weak D call TRBD1 (5 bases). Trimming took 1 base from V and 0 from J, leaving 18 bases between them. Germline CDR1 is LNHDA and CDR2 is SQIVND (reference sequence). This CDR3 region has 18 residues. CDR3 DNA: TGTGCCAGTAGTATAGGGGCAGGGAGCAGTAAGATGAACACTGAAGCTTTCTTT. Protein product: CASSIGAGSSKMNTEAFF.

The V call is TRBV7-3, the J call TRBJ1-1; D remains unclear. There are 15 residues in the CDR3. Trimming pared 5 bases from V and 1 base from J, leaving 14 bases between. Germline assignment: CDR1 SGHTA and CDR2 FQGTGA. DNA of the CDR3: TGTGCCAGCAGCCGGGGAGACACAAGGAACACTGAAGCTTTCTTT. As protein: CASSRGDTRNTEAFF.

The J gene is TRBJ2-7, the V gene TRBV13, with 11 bases that match TRBD1. The CDR3 runs 14 residues. The V gene end was trimmed by 4 bases and the J gene end by 5 bases; junction bases not matched to a gene: 4. CDR1 and CDR2 (germline): PRHDT, FYEKMQ (reference sequence). This CDR3 is CASSWRTGGNEQYF. CDR3 DNA: TGTGCCAGCAGCTGGAGGACAGGGGGCAACGAGCAGTACTTC.

The chain has TRBV5-4 and TRBJ2-7; weak D call: TRBD2 (5 bases). The CDR3 has 14 amino acids. Between the trimmed V and J ends, which lost 0 bases and 0 bases, there was a span of 7 bases. Germline V CDR1 and CDR2: SGHNT, YYREEE (reference sequence). The CDR3 reads CASSLDGLSYEQYF. The CDR3 DNA is TGTGCCAGCAGCTTGGACGGACTCTCCTACGAGCAGTACTTC.

This chain links TRBV6-1 with TRBJ2-2, with D perhaps matching TRBD2 (5 bases). Germline V gene sequence: CDR1 MNHNS, CDR2 SASEGT. The CDR3 consists of 17 residues. V was shortened by 2 bases and J by 2 bases, with 15 bases between the two germline ends. CDR3 loop: CASSERWEMRNTGELFF. In DNA, the CDR3 is TGTGCCAGCAGTGAAAGGTGGGAGATGCGAAACACCGGGGAGCTGTTTTTT.

The rearrangement joins TRBV6-2 or TRBV6-3 to TRBJ2-7, with TRBD1 as a possible D gene (6 bases). In germline, CDR1 is MNHEY, CDR2 SVGEGT. With 0 bases removed from V and 3 bases from J, the gap between germline ends came to 12 bases. This CDR3 comprises 15 residues. CDR3 loop: CASSYSTRTVYEQYF. In DNA, the CDR3 is TGTGCCAGCAGTTACTCGACAAGGACAGTCTACGAGCAGTACTTC.

The gene calls are TRBV7-9 and TRBJ2-5; possible D gene TRBD2, 7 bases. Trimming took 4 bases from V and 5 from J, leaving 17 bases between them. Germline loops: CDR1 SEHNR, CDR2 FQNEAQ (reference sequence). The CDR3 consists of 15 residues. CDR3 loop: CASSSRRGGVETQYF. In nucleotides, the CDR3 is TGTGCCAGCAGCTCCCGTAGGGGGGGGGTGGAGACCCAGTACTTC.

The DNA for the CDR3 is TGTGCCAGCAGTGACCCTATCGGACGGGTATATGGCTACACCTTC. Translating gives CASSDPIGRVYGYTF. The V call is TRBV28, the J call TRBJ1-2; D call uncertain. V was trimmed by 5 bases and J by 5 bases, leaving 18 bases between them. CDR3 size: 15 residues. In germline, CDR1 is MDHEN, CDR2 SYDVKM.

This clone was found once. The chain couples TRBV20-1 to TRBJ1-4; D is unresolved. Germline V gene lookup returns CDR1 DFQATT and CDR2 SNEGSKA (reference sequence). This CDR3 has 11 residues. The V gene lost 6 bases and the J gene lost 8 bases, with 10 bases spanning the gap. The CDR3 sequence: CSASDGEKLFF. Written as DNA, the CDR3 is TGCAGTGCGTCGGACGGGGAAAAACTGTTTTTT.

J is TRBJ2-3 and V is TRBV2, with 11 bases fitting TRBD2. Germline lookup yields CDR1 SNHLY and CDR2 FYNNEI. V shed 5 bases, J shed 3 bases, and the junction held 10 bases outside the gene matches. This CDR3 spans 17 amino acids. CDR3 sequence: CASSPIAGGQGTDTQYF. CDR3 in DNA: TGTGCCAGCAGTCCCATAGCGGGGGGGCAAGGTACAGATACGCAGTATTTT.

The sample holds one count of this clone. The chain uses TRBV7-9 and TRBJ1-1; the D is unclear. The CDR3 runs to 12 residues. With 3 bases removed from V and 5 bases from J, the gap between germline ends came to 7 bases. Germline loops: CDR1 SEHNR, CDR2 FQNEAQ (reference sequence). Written as DNA, the CDR3 is TGTGCCAGCAGCTTCCGGAAAACTGAAGCTTTCTTT. Its protein is CASSFRKTEAFF.

This clone was recorded once. CDR3 sequence: CASSREALSYEQYF. The DNA of the CDR3 is TGTGCCAGCTCTCGAGAGGCGCTCTCCTACGAGCAGTACTTC. The chain combines TRBV5-5 with TRBJ2-7; D is ambiguous. Per germline, CDR1 SGHKS and CDR2 YYEKEE (reference sequence). CDR3 length equals 14 residues. V dropped 7 bases and J dropped 0 bases, with 14 bases sitting between them.

This clone was detected only a few times. J is TRBJ2-3 and V is TRBV6-1; 12 bases fit TRBD2. CDR1 is MNHNS, CDR2 SASEGT, per germline. V lost 2 bases to trimming and J lost 5 bases; unmatched junction nucleotides: 5. The CDR3 spans 16 residues. The CDR3 DNA reads as TGTGCCAGCAGTGAACTAGCGGGGGGGCCATTAGATACGCAGTATTTT. Amino acids: CASSELAGGPLDTQYF.

This sequence joins TRBV12-1 and TRBJ2-7; the table gives TRBD1 as D, unverified against the DNA. TRBV12-1 counts as a pseudogene. CDR3 length equals 15 residues. The chain's CDR3 is CASSFPGTGGGEQYF. In nucleotides, the CDR3 is TGTGCCAGCAGCTTTCCCGGGACAGGGGGCGGCGAGCAGTACTTC.

The J gene is TRBJ2-2, the V gene TRBV7-3, with 8 positions matching TRBD1. CDR3 length: 14 residues. Trimming took 5 bases from V and 4 from J; bases not matched to a gene: 3. The germline gives CDR1 SGHTA, CDR2 FQGTGA. The CDR3 nucleotides are TGTGCCAGCAGCCCTGGACAGGGCACCGGGGAGCTGTTTTTT. Amino acid sequence: CASSPGQGTGELFF.